The 20 T cell receptor beta chains below all came from one sample that was sequenced in a study of blood T cell repertoires in COVID-19. TCRdb keeps only in-frame clones here, not all; method: immunoSEQ multiplex PCR. The data contain some 400,000 clones, roughly 86% of them singletons. The sample comprised peripheral blood. The receptors originated from a woman aged 25 to 45 with COVID-19, enrolled during active disease.

V is TRBV30 and J is TRBJ2-2; possibly TRBD1 for D (6 bases). Deletions cut 1 base from V and 5 bases from J, with 14 bases between. In germline, CDR1 is GTSNPN, CDR2 SVGIG (reference sequence). CDR3 length: 15 amino acids. Written as DNA, the CDR3 is TGTGCCTGGAGTGGAAGGGGGAGAGGGACCGGGGAGCTGTTTTTT. This encodes CAWSGRGRGTGELFF.

The chain recombines TRBV7-8 with TRBJ2-1; TRBD1 agrees at 7 bases. Germline V gene data show CDR1 as SGHVS and CDR2 as FQNEAQ. The CDR3 covers 17 residues. V gave up 5 bases and J gave up 8 bases; unmatched junction bases: 18. CDR3 in amino acids: CASSPYPGDSSGDEQFF. The CDR3, as DNA: TGTGCCAGCAGCCCCTATCCAGGGGACAGCAGTGGCGATGAGCAGTTCTTC.

The chain has TRBV28 and TRBJ1-1; no clear D. The V and J ends lost 9 bases and 0 bases respectively, with 11 bases between them. CDR1 MDHEN and CDR2 SYDVKM come from the germline V gene. The CDR3 length is 13 residues. The CDR3 nucleotides are TGTGCCAGTTCCGAAACGGTGAACACTGAAGCTTTCTTT. It is translated as CASSETVNTEAFF. Together with reference TRBV28 and TRBJ1-1, the CDR3 gives the full variable domain: DVKVTQSSRYLVKRTGEKVFLECVQDMDHENMFWYRQDPGLGLRLIYFSYDVKMKEKGDIPEGYSVSREKKERFSLILESASTNQTSMYLCASSETVNTEAFFGQGTRLTVV.

The V call is TRBV28, the J call TRBJ2-6; a weak D match, TRBD1 (6 bases). The length of the CDR3 is 18 residues. Trimming removed 2 bases from V and 2 bases from J, with 16 bases in between. Germline CDR1 and CDR2: MDHEN and SYDVKM. CDR3 sequence reads: CASSLALYRVTGANVLTF. CDR3 DNA sequence: TGTGCCAGCAGTTTAGCCCTCTACAGGGTGACTGGGGCCAACGTCCTGACTTTC. Combining the CDR3 with reference TRBV28 and TRBJ2-6 gives the whole variable domain DVKVTQSSRYLVKRTGEKVFLECVQDMDHENMFWYRQDPGLGLRLIYFSYDVKMKEKGDIPEGYSVSREKKERFSLILESASTNQTSMYLCASSLALYRVTGANVLTFGAGSRLTVL.

The chain employs TRBV5-1 and TRBJ2-5; 7 bases are a match to TRBD1. The germline V gene encodes CDR1 SGHRS and CDR2 YFSETQ. V shed 0 bases, J shed 2 bases, and the junction held 7 bases outside the gene matches. The CDR3 contains 16 residues. In nucleotides, the CDR3 is TGCGCCAGCAGCTTGGGTGGACAGGCGGGTCAAGAGACCCAGTACTTC. Protein product: CASSLGGQAGQETQYF.

The chain couples TRBV10-3 to TRBJ1-5; D unresolved. The germline V gene encodes CDR1 ENHRY and CDR2 SYGVKD. V was clipped by 4 bases and J by 4 bases, with 11 bases between them. This CDR3 spans 14 amino acids. The CDR3 here is CAISGEGGNQPQHF. CDR3 nucleotide sequence: TGTGCCATCAGTGGGGAGGGAGGGAATCAGCCCCAGCATTTT.

V usage is TRBV30 and J usage is TRBJ2-1; maybe TRBD2 (7 bases). The CDR3 consists of 15 residues. Germline assignment: CDR1 GTSNPN and CDR2 SVGIG (reference sequence). V lost 2 bases and J lost 8, with 19 bases in between. CDR3 in DNA: TGTGCCTGGAGTTCGACTAGGGGGGGAGGCGATGAGCAGTTCTTC. This sequence encodes CAWSSTRGGGDEQFF.

The chain couples TRBV6-4 to TRBJ2-1; a possible D gene is TRBD2 (5 bases). Trimming left V 5 bases short and J 1 base short, with 6 bases between. The CDR3 extends over 13 amino acids. Germline V lookup: CDR1 MRHNA, CDR2 SNTAGT. The CDR3 bases are TGTGCCAGCAGTCGGGGATCCTACAATGAGCAGTTCTTC. Residues: CASSRGSYNEQFF.

The chain has TRBV7-8 and TRBJ1-2; D unresolved. The V end lost 3 bases, the J end lost 2 bases, and 10 bases lay between the germline ends. The CDR3 loop spans 14 amino acids. Germline assignment: CDR1 SGHVS and CDR2 FQNEAQ. DNA of the CDR3: TGTGCCAGCAGCTTGAGTAACGCGAACTATGGCTACACCTTC. It specifies CASSLSNANYGYTF. Full variable domain (remainder filled in from reference TRBV7-8 and TRBJ1-2): GAGVSQSPRYKVAKRGQDVALRCDPISGHVSLFWYQQALGQGPEFLTYFQNEAQLDKSGLPSDRFFAERPEGSVSTLKIQRTQQEDSAVYLCASSLSNANYGYTFGSGTRLTVV.

This chain links TRBV27 with TRBJ2-5; TRBD1 aligns across 9 bases. Looked up from germline, CDR1 is MNHEY and CDR2 is SMNVEV (reference sequence). This CDR3 has 15 amino acids. With V trimmed by 5 bases and J by 5 bases, 9 bases remained unmatched. CDR3 residues: CASSPPGQGGETQYF. In DNA form, the CDR3 reads TGTGCCAGCAGTCCTCCGGGACAGGGAGGTGAGACCCAGTACTTC.

This clone was detected only a few times. The rearrangement uses TRBV7-9 and TRBJ1-1; TRBD1 is a possible D gene (5 bases). V lost 5 bases to trimming and J lost 3 bases, with 10 bases between them. The germline CDR1 and CDR2 sequences are SEHNR and FQNEAQ (reference sequence). The CDR3 has 13 residues. CDR3 nucleotide sequence: TGTGCCAGCAGCGGCGGAGGGGACACTGAAGCTTTCTTT. This encodes CASSGGGDTEAFF.

The J gene is TRBJ2-1, the V gene TRBV27; a possible D gene is TRBD2 (6 bases). The CDR3 extends over 14 amino acids. V was cut by 2 bases and J by 3 bases, with 8 bases left in between. CDR1 is MNHEY and CDR2 is SMNVEV in the germline V gene (reference sequence). CDR3 in DNA: TGTGCCAGCAGTTTAGGGGGGAACTACAATGAGCAGTTCTTC. This codes for CASSLGGNYNEQFF.

The chain is built from TRBV19 and TRBJ1-3; TRBD1 might be the D (6 bases). CDR1 and CDR2 from the germline V gene are LNHDA and SQIVND (reference sequence). CDR3 size: 17 residues. The V end lost 7 bases, the J end lost 0 bases, and 19 bases lay between the germline ends. CDR3 in amino acids: CASTPLGGGASGNTIYF. In DNA, the CDR3 is TGTGCCAGTACCCCGCTGGGGGGGGGCGCCTCTGGAAACACCATATATTTT.

The chain employs TRBV6-1 and TRBJ1-1; the D is unclear. CDR3 length: 13 amino acids. CDR1 and CDR2 (germline): MNHNS, SASEGT. V dropped 2 bases and J dropped 4 bases, with 8 bases sitting between them. The CDR3 reads CASSEPGITEAFF. In DNA form, the CDR3 reads TGTGCCAGCAGTGAACCAGGCATCACTGAAGCTTTCTTT.

Of note for this clone: The junction departs from germline at one end; a sequencing error may be responsible. The CDR3 here is CATSRDGESHSDF. CDR3 DNA sequence: TGTGCCACCAGCAGAGATGGGGAGTCCCACTCCGACTTC. The rearrangement joins TRBV15 to TRBJ2-7, with D perhaps matching TRBD2 (5 bases). The CDR3 is 13 residues long. Germline V gives CDR1 LNHNV, CDR2 YYDKDF (reference sequence).

The V and J genes are TRBV6-2 or TRBV6-3 and TRBJ2-7, with 8 bases aligning to TRBD2. Trimming cost V 2 bases and J 3 bases; bases outside gene matches: 3. CDR1 and CDR2 from the germline V gene are MNHEY and SVGEGT. The CDR3 runs to 14 residues. The CDR3: CASSYPGGIYEQYF. The CDR3 DNA reads TGTGCCAGCAGTTACCCGGGGGGGATCTACGAGCAGTACTTC.

This chain joins TRBV9 and TRBJ1-1; maybe TRBD1 (6 bases). The V end lost 3 bases, the J end lost 0 bases, and 12 bases lay between the germline ends. The CDR3 consists of 15 residues. Germline lookup yields CDR1 SGDLS and CDR2 YYNGEE. The CDR3 loop reads CASSARGDMNTEAFF. As DNA, the CDR3 is TGTGCCAGCAGCGCCAGGGGAGACATGAACACTGAAGCTTTCTTT.

The CDR3 loop reads CASTLNVAGPDNEQFF. For the CDR3, the DNA is TGTGCCAGCACCCTAAACGTAGCGGGACCGGACAATGAGCAGTTCTTC. This chain links TRBV6-6 with TRBJ2-1; 8 nucleotides line up with TRBD2. The germline V gene has CDR1 MNHNY and CDR2 SVGAGI (reference sequence). There are 16 residues in the CDR3. Germline trimming cut 7 bases from V and 5 bases from J; bases unmatched to any gene: 13.

The V call is TRBV2, the J call TRBJ2-5; no clear D. Trimming took 4 bases from V and 7 from J, leaving 13 bases between them. This CDR3 has 13 amino acids. Germline CDR1 is SNHLY and CDR2 is FYNNEI. CDR3 coding DNA: TGTGCCAGCAGTGGCCCTCGTAGTGGGACCCAGTACTTC. Protein product: CASSGPRSGTQYF.

The CDR3 DNA is TGTGCCAGCAGCTGGACTAGTGGTGAGCAGTACTTC. Protein sequence: CASSWTSGEQYF. This rearrangement joins TRBV12-3 or TRBV12-4 to TRBJ2-7, with TRBD2 matching 7 bases. V shed 6 bases, J shed 7 bases, and the junction held 6 bases outside the gene matches. This CDR3 has 12 amino acids.